The T cell receptor beta chain under discussion was sequenced for a study of T cells after posttransplantation cyclophosphamide. This CDR3 is 16 amino acids long. V was pared by 1 base and J by 7 bases, with 6 bases of the junction left unmatched. Germline V CDR1 and CDR2: SGHDT, YYEEEE. Busulfan-fludarabine conditioning, marrow transplant, and cyclophosphamide on days +3 and +4 were administered. General observations from the study: Tissue-infiltrating T cells from skin or gut overlapped little with blood T cells. Recipient CMV seropositivity and CMV reactivation strongly tracked TRB clonality.

Produced via immunoSEQ multiplex PCR; TCRdb's table is partial and in-frame only. The sample has 3,000 to 3,500 clones, none seen only once. At least ten counts were recorded for this clone. What it binds is not known. The input for sequencing was PBMCs, taken 84 days after allogeneic stem cell transplant with posttransplant cyclophosphamide. This TCR came from a female patient aged 35-55 years who received an allogeneic stem cell transplant from a related donor, was CMV-positive, and had no GVHD. Certain T cells may be donor cells from the graft. V usage is TRBV5-6 and J usage is TRBJ2-1, with 12 bases identical to TRBD2. CDR3 region: CASSLRLAGGQNEQFF. CDR3 nucleotide sequence: TGTGCCAGCAGCTTGCGGCTAGCGGGGGGGCAAAATGAGCAGTTCTTC.